This is a list of T cell receptor beta chains from one sample in a study of blood T cell repertoires in COVID-19. Profiled with immunoSEQ multiplex PCR; TCRdb holds only in-frame clones, not every one. The sample has some 90,000 clones; about 70% are singletons. Sequenced input: peripheral blood. The receptors originated from a woman aged 55-75 years in a cohort sampled during active or convalescent COVID-19. Each CDR3 is given with its conserved first and last residue. Fields, in order: clone size, J gene, V gene, D gene, CDR3 DNA, CDR3 protein. D genes are given only for firm matches. Size is stated for part of the rows, as once, few or many counts, or as a class when the clone is expanded.

size: NA
J: TRBJ2-5
V: TRBV28
D: NA
DNA: TGTGCCAGCAGTTTAGTGGGGTACGGGGCCCAGTACTTC
CDR3: CASSLVGYGAQYF

size: NA
J: TRBJ1-5
V: TRBV15
D: TRBD1
DNA: TGTGCCACCAGCAGAGACCTTCACAGGGGGCGTTTGAGCAATCAGCCCCAGCATTTT
CDR3: CATSRDLHRGRLSNQPQHF

size: NA
J: TRBJ2-3
V: TRBV30
D: NA
DNA: TGTGCCTGGAGTGTAGGAGCCAGAAGGGGAGATACGCAGTATTTT
CDR3: CAWSVGARRGDTQYF

size: NA
J: TRBJ2-7
V: TRBV9
D: NA
DNA: TGTGCCAGCAGCGCAAGGGGGGGGCCGGGTGAGCAGTACTTC
CDR3: CASSARGGPGEQYF

size: NA
J: TRBJ2-3
V: TRBV28
D: NA
DNA: TGTGCCAGCAGTTCCGGGGGGCCAGATACGCAGTATTTT
CDR3: CASSSGGPDTQYF

size: NA
J: TRBJ2-1
V: TRBV7-8
D: TRBD1
DNA: TGTGCCAGCAGCCCCCGGGACAGGAGACACAATGAGCAGTTCTTC
CDR3: CASSPRDRRHNEQFF

size: NA
J: TRBJ1-6
V: TRBV9
D: NA
DNA: TGTGCCAGCAGCGTAGGTCCCACAGGGTTTGGGTCACCCCTCCACTTT
CDR3: CASSVGPTGFGSPLHF

size: NA
J: TRBJ2-7
V: TRBV9
D: TRBD1
DNA: TGTGCCAGCAGCGGGCACGGGACAGGGGATTCCGAGCAGTACTTC
CDR3: CASSGHGTGDSEQYF

size: many
J: TRBJ1-6
V: TRBV30
D: TRBD1
DNA: TGTGCCTGGAGCCGGGACAGCCCACGGAATAATTCACCCCTCCACTTT
CDR3: CAWSRDSPRNNSPLHF

size: once
J: TRBJ1-1
V: TRBV28
D: NA
DNA: TGTGCCAGCAGTAACAGGGTGGTCCCTGAAGCTTTCTTT
CDR3: CASSNRVVPEAFF

size: once
J: TRBJ2-7
V: TRBV11-2
D: TRBD1
DNA: TGTGCCAGCAGCTCAAAAGCCGGGACAGGGTCCTACGAGCAGTACTTC
CDR3: CASSSKAGTGSYEQYF

size: NA
J: TRBJ2-3
V: TRBV24-1
D: NA
DNA: TGTGCCACCAGTGATCCGAGGTTCGGGGTGGCAGATACGCAGTATTTT
CDR3: CATSDPRFGVADTQYF

size: NA
J: TRBJ1-1
V: TRBV23-1
D: NA
DNA: TGCGCCAGCAGTCAAAAGGGTGGGGCCACTGAAGCTTTCTTT
CDR3: CASSQKGGATEAFF

size: NA
J: TRBJ1-4
V: TRBV5-4
D: NA
DNA: TGTGCCAGCAGCCTTGGGGCTACTGTTGAAAAACTGTTTTTT
CDR3: CASSLGATVEKLFF

size: NA
J: TRBJ1-2
V: TRBV7-2
D: NA
DNA: TGTGCCAGCAGGCCTACAGATTCCTATGGCTACACCTTC
CDR3: CASRPTDSYGYTF

size: NA
J: TRBJ2-5
V: TRBV29-1
D: TRBD2
DNA: TGCAGCGTTGGACCCGGGGGGGCCCGTGAGACCCAGTACTTC
CDR3: CSVGPGGARETQYF

size: few
J: TRBJ2-1
V: TRBV4-2
D: NA
DNA: TGTGCCAGCAGCCAAGAGGGCGGGCCACCGAACAATGAGCAGTTCTTC
CDR3: CASSQEGGPPNNEQFF

size: NA
J: TRBJ2-6
V: TRBV5-1
D: NA
DNA: TGCGCCAGCTGGGCCGACAGCGCTCTCTCTGGGGCCAACGTCCTGACTTTC
CDR3: CASWADSALSGANVLTF

size: once
J: TRBJ1-2
V: TRBV10-3
D: NA
DNA: TGTGCCATCACCGAGACACGAGATGGCTACACCTTC
CDR3: CAITETRDGYTF

size: NA
J: TRBJ2-3
V: TRBV5-1
D: TRBD1
DNA: TGCGCCAGCAGCTTGACGGGACAGGGAGGAGATACGCAGTATTTT
CDR3: CASSLTGQGGDTQYF

size: once
J: TRBJ2-3
V: TRBV4-2
D: TRBD2
DNA: TGTGCCAGCAGCCAACTGACTAGCGGGGTCACAGATACGCAGTATTTT
CDR3: CASSQLTSGVTDTQYF

size: NA
J: TRBJ1-1
V: TRBV6-5
D: TRBD1
DNA: TGTGCCAGCAGACGACAGGGAACTAACACTGAAGCTTTCTTT
CDR3: CASRRQGTNTEAFF

size: NA
J: TRBJ1-1
V: TRBV30
D: NA
DNA: TGTGCCTGGAGTGTGAGGGTGAACACTGAAGCTTTCTTT
CDR3: CAWSVRVNTEAFF

size: NA
J: TRBJ2-7
V: TRBV7-9
D: NA
DNA: TGTGCCAGCAGCTTAGGTGGCAGGGGAGCCGAGCAGTACTTC
CDR3: CASSLGGRGAEQYF

size: NA
J: TRBJ2-7
V: TRBV4-2
D: NA
DNA: TGTGCCAGCAGCCGACTGTCGGGATACGAGCAGTACTTC
CDR3: CASSRLSGYEQYF

size: NA
J: TRBJ2-2
V: TRBV5-4
D: NA
DNA: TGTGCCAGCAGCTTGGCCGGAGCAGGGAACACCGAGGAGCTGTTTTTT
CDR3: CASSLAGAGNTEELFF

size: few
J: TRBJ2-7
V: TRBV7-8
D: NA
DNA: TGTGCCAGCAGCCTGATCCCAGGGTCGACCTACGAGCAGTACTTC
CDR3: CASSLIPGSTYEQYF

size: NA
J: TRBJ2-7
V: TRBV5-6
D: NA
DNA: TGTGCCAGCAGCTTGGGGCAGGCGTACTCCTACGAGCAGTACTTC
CDR3: CASSLGQAYSYEQYF